One and the same sample provided the 29 T cell receptor beta chains below, sequenced in a study of T cell responses to AZD1222 COVID-19 vaccine. This table comes from immunoSEQ multiplex PCR, and its TCRdb copy is limited to in-frame clones, with some not included. The sample has about 170,000 clones; over 75% are singletons. The sample here was peripheral blood, taken on day 0 of AZD1222 vaccination. These receptors were collected from an adult in good health.

The chain recombines TRBV16 with TRBJ2-3, with D unresolved. The CDR3 is made up of 12 amino acids. The germline CDR1 and CDR2 sequences are KGHSY and FQNENV. V shed 8 bases and J shed 2 bases, with 8 bases lying between them. CDR3 sequence: CASVGYTDTQYF. DNA for the CDR3: TGTGCCAGCGTCGGGTACACAGATACGCAGTATTTT.

The CDR3 spells CASKGVRGNQPQHF. CDR3 nucleotide sequence: TGTGCCAGCAAAGGGGTCCGTGGGAATCAGCCCCAGCATTTT. The chain is built from TRBV2 and TRBJ1-5; the D gene is possibly TRBD1 (5 bases). Trimming cost V 7 bases and J 4 bases, with 14 bases left between them. Per the germline V gene, CDR1 is SNHLY and CDR2 is FYNNEI. The CDR3 runs to 14 residues.

This clone was recorded only once. The chain joins TRBV3-1 (or the pseudogene TRBV3-2) to TRBJ1-4; D call uncertain. In germline, CDR1 is LGHDT, CDR2 YNNKEL (reference sequence). CDR3 length: 17 amino acids. V shed 0 bases and J shed 0 bases, with 11 bases lying between them. The CDR3 is CASSQDLRSATNEKLFF. The CDR3 DNA is TGTGCCAGCAGCCAAGATCTCCGAAGTGCAACTAATGAAAAACTGTTTTTT.

The chain uses TRBV6-2 or TRBV6-3 and TRBJ1-2, with 10 bases lining up with TRBD1. Germline V gene sequence: CDR1 MNHEY, CDR2 SVGEGT. Unmatched junction bases numbered 3, after V lost 2 bases and J lost 6 bases. This CDR3 spans 14 amino acids. The CDR3 is CASSYQGQGHGYTF. The DNA for the CDR3 is TGTGCCAGCAGTTACCAGGGACAGGGGCATGGCTACACCTTC.

This chain links TRBV5-5 with TRBJ2-2; D is undetermined. Germline values: CDR1 SGHKS, CDR2 YYEKEE (reference sequence). Trimming cost V 5 bases and J 5 bases, with 7 bases left between them. This CDR3 spans 12 amino acids. The CDR3 spells CASRFGTGELFF. The CDR3 DNA follows: TGTGCCAGCAGATTTGGTACCGGGGAGCTGTTTTTT.

This sequence joins TRBV9 and TRBJ1-4, with a possible D match to TRBD1 (5 bases). Trimming stripped 0 bases from V and 3 bases from J, with 9 bases between. Germline lookup yields CDR1 SGDLS and CDR2 YYNGEE. The CDR3 is made up of 15 amino acids. The CDR3 nucleotides read TGTGCCAGCAGCGTAGAGGGGACGGCTAATGAAAAACTGTTTTTT. Its translation is CASSVEGTANEKLFF. The variable domain in full, completed from reference TRBV9 and TRBJ1-4, reads DSGVTQTPKHLITATGQRVTLRCSPRSGDLSVYWYQQSLDQGLQFLIQYYNGEERAKGNILERFSAQQFPDLHSELNLSSLELGDSALYFCASSVEGTANEKLFFGSGTQLSVL.

The gene calls are TRBV5-4 and TRBJ1-2; 11 nucleotides agree with TRBD1. Germline CDR1 SGHNT, CDR2 YYREEE (reference sequence). V lost 0 bases to trimming and J lost 5 bases; unmatched junction nucleotides: 3. The CDR3 sequence is 15 residues long. This CDR3 is CASSLADRGLYGYTF. CDR3 nucleotides: TGTGCCAGCAGCTTGGCGGACAGGGGGCTGTATGGCTACACCTTC.

This clone was seen a few times. As DNA, the CDR3 is TGTGCCAGCAGCGTAGGTTCAGGGAACAGGTACGAGCAGTACTTC. Translated: CASSVGSGNRYEQYF. The gene calls are TRBV9 and TRBJ2-7, with D maybe TRBD1 (5 bases). This CDR3 spans 15 amino acids. The V gene lost 0 bases and the J gene lost 4 bases, with 14 bases spanning the gap. Germline CDR1 and CDR2: SGDLS and YYNGEE.

The V gene is TRBV6-2 or TRBV6-3, the J gene TRBJ2-7, with TRBD2 as a possible D gene (6 bases). The CDR3 runs to 16 residues. Germline V gene lookup returns CDR1 MNHEY and CDR2 SVGEGT. V shed 0 bases and J shed 0 bases, with 12 bases lying between them. CDR3 residues: CASSYSRDPFSYEQYF. The CDR3 DNA is TGTGCCAGCAGTTACTCGCGGGACCCCTTCTCCTACGAGCAGTACTTC.

The V call is TRBV6-2 or TRBV6-3, the J call TRBJ1-1; D perhaps matches TRBD1 (5 bases). The V gene's germline CDR1 is MNHEY and CDR2 SVGEGT. V gave up 2 bases and J gave up 2 bases, with 9 bases separating them. The CDR3 is 14 amino acids. The CDR3 DNA follows: TGTGCCAGCAGTTACGACGGGGGTAACACTGAAGCTTTCTTT. It yields the protein CASSYDGGNTEAFF.

J is TRBJ2-7 and V is TRBV25-1; D possibly corresponds to TRBD1 (6 bases). The CDR3 sequence is 13 residues long. V lost 4 bases, J lost 1 base, and 8 bases lay in between. From germline, CDR1 is MGHDK and CDR2 SYGVNS. CDR3 sequence reads: CASSAQGSYEQYF. The DNA of the CDR3 is TGTGCCAGCAGTGCACAGGGTTCCTACGAGCAGTACTTC.

The chain joins TRBV5-5 to TRBJ1-6; D unresolved. In germline, CDR1 is SGHKS, CDR2 YYEKEE (reference sequence). This CDR3 contains 13 residues. Trimming shortened V by 0 bases and J by 9 bases, and 7 bases separated the two germline ends. The CDR3 reads CASSLEVSSPLHF. In nucleotides, the CDR3 is TGTGCCAGCAGCTTGGAGGTCAGTTCACCCCTCCACTTT.

This chain joins TRBV9 and TRBJ2-7, with TRBD2 as a possible D gene (7 bases). The CDR3 has 15 residues. Trimming shortened V by 4 bases and J by 6 bases, and 20 bases separated the two germline ends. Germline CDR1 and CDR2: SGDLS and YYNGEE. CDR3 sequence (DNA): TGTGCCAGCAGCCCAGAGGGGGGGCCTCTCTCCGAGCAGTACTTC. Amino acid sequence: CASSPEGGPLSEQYF. Drawing the rest from reference TRBV9 and TRBJ2-7, the complete variable domain is DSGVTQTPKHLITATGQRVTLRCSPRSGDLSVYWYQQSLDQGLQFLIQYYNGEERAKGNILERFSAQQFPDLHSELNLSSLELGDSALYFCASSPEGGPLSEQYFGPGTRLTVT.

The J gene is TRBJ2-2, the V gene TRBV5-8; the D call may be TRBD1 or TRBD2 (5 bases each). CDR1 is SGHTS and CDR2 is YDEGEE in the germline V gene. This CDR3 comprises 15 residues. V shed 4 bases and J shed 2 bases, with 12 bases lying between them. CDR3 nucleotide sequence: TGTGCCAGCAGCCTCGGGACCGCTAACACCGGGGAGCTGTTTTTT. This translates into CASSLGTANTGELFF.

J is TRBJ2-7 and V is TRBV7-2; D might be TRBD2 (6 bases). V lost 3 bases and J 7 bases, leaving 13 bases between the germline ends. Germline CDR1 and CDR2: SGHTA and FQGNSA. The CDR3 has 13 residues. CDR3 coding DNA: TGTGCCAGCAGCTTCGCGGGGTCTTGGGAGCAGTACTTC. Protein: CASSFAGSWEQYF. Drawing the rest from reference TRBV7-2 and TRBJ2-7, the complete variable domain is GAGVSQSPSNKVTEKGKDVELRCDPISGHTALYWYRQSLGQGLEFLIYFQGNSAPDKSGLPSDRFSAERTGGSVSTLTIQRTQQEDSAVYLCASSFAGSWEQYFGPGTRLTVT.

In regard to this clone: This CDR3 is also generated by other DNA sequences in the sample. The rearrangement links TRBV12-3 or TRBV12-4 to TRBJ1-5; possibly TRBD1 for D (5 bases). CDR3 length: 13 amino acids. V lost 3 bases and J lost 4, with 7 bases in between. CDR3 region: CASSFRGNQPQHF. In nucleotides, the CDR3 is TGTGCCAGCAGTTTTAGGGGAAATCAGCCCCAGCATTTT.

In regard to this clone: The junction departs from germline at one end; a sequencing error may be responsible. The chain is built from TRBV5-4 and TRBJ2-7; 9 positions agree with TRBD1. The CDR3 length is 17 residues. From germline, CDR1 is SGHNT and CDR2 YYREEE (reference sequence). The CDR3 DNA reads TGTGCCAGCAGTTCTGTCCCGGGACAGGGTTTACCTACGAGCCGGGACTTC. This gives the protein CASSSVPGQGLPTSRDF.

The chain recombines TRBV2 with TRBJ2-3, with 10 bases that match TRBD2. The trim removed 2 bases at V and 6 bases at J, leaving 2 bases unmatched. This CDR3 contains 14 residues. Germline CDR1 SNHLY, CDR2 FYNNEI. In DNA form, the CDR3 reads TGTGCCAGCAGTGAACGTAGCGGGGGGGATACGCAGTATTTT. This sequence encodes CASSERSGGDTQYF.

The V and J genes are TRBV7-2 and TRBJ2-2; 7 nucleotides line up with TRBD1. The CDR3 extends over 15 amino acids. V lost 5 bases and J lost 1; bases outside the gene matches: 4. The germline V gene encodes CDR1 SGHTA and CDR2 FQGNSA. The CDR3 is CASSQDRLNTGELFF. The CDR3, as DNA: TGTGCCAGCAGCCAGGACAGGTTGAACACCGGGGAGCTGTTTTTT.

The gene calls are TRBV10-1 and TRBJ2-7; D unresolved. V was clipped by 6 bases and J by 1 base, with 16 bases between them. Looked up from germline, CDR1 is WNHNN and CDR2 is SYGVQD (reference sequence). The CDR3 totals 15 residues. The DNA of the CDR3 is TGCGCCAGCAGCAAGACGCAACTGCTATCCTACGAGCAGTACTTC. It codes for CASSKTQLLSYEQYF.

The genes are TRBV6-2 or TRBV6-3 and TRBJ1-2; D is unresolved. The CDR3 has 16 residues. CDR1 and CDR2 (germline): MNHEY, SVGEGT. Between the trimmed V and J ends, which lost 0 bases and 1 base, there was a span of 12 bases. CDR3 protein: CASSYSLLRSNYGYTF. CDR3 DNA: TGTGCCAGCAGTTACTCGCTGCTAAGGAGTAACTATGGCTACACCTTC.

The J gene is TRBJ2-7, the V gene TRBV19, with D possibly being TRBD1 (5 bases). With 3 bases removed from V and 6 bases from J, the gap between germline ends came to 12 bases. Germline CDR1 reads LNHDA; CDR2 reads SQIVND (reference sequence). The CDR3 has 13 amino acids. CDR3 nucleotide sequence: TGTGCCAGTAGTATCTATGGGGCTGGCGAGCAGTACTTC. Its translation is CASSIYGAGEQYF. Drawing the rest from reference TRBV19 and TRBJ2-7, the complete variable domain is DGGITQSPKYLFRKEGQNVTLSCEQNLNHDAMYWYRQDPGQGLRLIYYSQIVNDFQKGDIAEGYSVSREKKESFPLTVTSAQKNPTAFYLCASSIYGAGEQYFGPGTRLTVT.

This clone has just one count. For the CDR3, the DNA is TGTGCCAGCAGGGAACAGGCCGCCTACGAGCAGTACTTC. Its translation is CASREQAAYEQYF. This chain joins TRBV2 and TRBJ2-7; a weak D match, TRBD1 (5 bases). V was cut by 6 bases and J by 2 bases, with 11 bases left in between. The V gene's germline CDR1 is SNHLY and CDR2 FYNNEI. CDR3 length: 13 amino acids.

V is TRBV9 and J is TRBJ1-2; no clear D. Germline loops: CDR1 SGDLS, CDR2 YYNGEE. The CDR3 length is 16 residues. The V end lost 3 bases, the J end lost 2 bases, and 17 bases lay between the germline ends. DNA of the CDR3: TGTGCCAGCAGCGCCTCCACGGATTCGAGGAACTATGGCTACACCTTC. It specifies CASSASTDSRNYGYTF.

The V gene is TRBV5-6, the J gene TRBJ1-3, with TRBD1 as a possible D gene (5 bases). The CDR3 length is 14 residues. From germline, CDR1 is SGHDT and CDR2 YYEEEE. V shed 4 bases and J shed 4 bases, with 12 bases lying between them. In DNA form, the CDR3 reads TGTGCCAGCAGCCCTACCGCAGGGGGAAACACCATATATTTT. It specifies CASSPTAGGNTIYF.

The chain recombines TRBV11-2 with TRBJ2-7; 7 nucleotides align to TRBD1. The germline gives CDR1 SGHAT, CDR2 FQNNGV. With 2 bases clipped from V and 5 bases from J, the junction kept 15 bases outside the gene matches. The CDR3 spans 17 residues. CDR3 amino acids: CASSLRQRTGSLDEQYF. CDR3 DNA: TGTGCCAGCAGCTTACGGCAGCGGACAGGAAGTTTAGACGAGCAGTACTTC.

V gene TRBV29-1 combines with J gene TRBJ1-1; possibly TRBD1 for D (5 bases). This CDR3 spans 13 amino acids. Germline lookup yields CDR1 SQVTM and CDR2 ANQGSEA. The germline V and J ends were trimmed by 5 bases and 4 bases, with 14 bases remaining between them. In DNA, the CDR3 is TGCAGCGTTCAACTCGGTGGGGGCACTGAAGCTTTCTTT. Translating gives CSVQLGGGTEAFF. The complete variable domain, with remaining parts taken from reference TRBV29-1 and TRBJ1-1, reads SAVISQKPSRDICQRGTSLTIQCQVDSQVTMMFWYRQQPGQSLTLIATANQGSEATYESGFVIDKFPISRPNLTFSTLTVSNMSPEDSSIYLCSVQLGGGTEAFFGQGTRLTVV.

This clone was counted between two and nine times. This chain connects TRBV3-1 (or the pseudogene TRBV3-2) to TRBJ1-2; D unclear. Germline V CDR1 and CDR2: LGHDT, YNNKEL (reference sequence). CDR3 length: 13 amino acids. Trimming removed 5 bases from V and 4 bases from J, with 11 bases in between. The CDR3, as DNA: TGTGCCAGCAGCACAACTAACCTCTATGGCTACACCTTC. It encodes CASSTTNLYGYTF.

V gene TRBV5-1 combines with J gene TRBJ1-4; possibly TRBD1 for D (6 bases). Germline assignment: CDR1 SGHRS and CDR2 YFSETQ. The CDR3 consists of 19 residues. V dropped 1 base and J dropped 0 bases, with 19 bases sitting between them. The CDR3 DNA is TGCGCCAGCAGCTTGTATGGCAGGGGTCTCGGGGCAACTAATGAAAAACTGTTTTTT. It specifies CASSLYGRGLGATNEKLFF.